This T cell receptor (beta chain) was identified in a study of blood T cell repertoires in COVID-19. Overall study context: COVID-19 samples collected from the United States, Italy and Spain covered acute and convalescent phases. T cells, B-cell-depleted T cells, or PBMCs provided the cDNA or gDNA that served as material.

This CDR3 has 16 amino acids. The V segment lost 3 bases and the J segment 5 bases; nucleotides outside the gene matches: 5. Germline V gene lookup returns CDR1 SEHNR and CDR2 FQNEAQ (reference sequence). Per the study methods: By means of reference gene primer amplification, nucleated cell counts were estimated. Profiling relied on immunoSEQ multiplex PCR, and the TCRdb table lists in-frame clones only, not all of them. That table is the source of V, J and clone size, and D and trimming were worked out from the DNA. The sample holds roughly 81,000 clones; about 85% are singletons and the top ten take 2.5% to 3.5%. Seattle's enrolled individuals joined amid active infection and were then monitored longitudinally.

The V gene is TRBV7-9, the J gene TRBJ2-5, with TRBD2 matching 14 bases. The sample comprised peripheral blood. The origin of this receptor is a woman aged 80 or over with COVID-19, enrolled during active disease. In DNA, the CDR3 is TGTGCCAGCAGCTTTTCGAGGACTAGCGGGAGGGAGACCCAGTACTTC. This gives the protein CASSFSRTSGRETQYF.